These 13 T cell receptor beta chains came from one sample sequenced in a study of cytomegalovirus exposure and HLA in healthy donors. Using immunoSEQ multiplex PCR, the repertoire was profiled, and TCRdb retains in-frame clones only, with some absent. The sample holds about 150,000 clones, just under 85% seen once. The material sequenced was PBMCs. All receptors derive from a man in his thirties or forties in good health and CMV-seropositive.

The V call is TRBV5-5, the J call TRBJ2-5; 11 bases fit TRBD2. Germline CDR1 and CDR2: SGHKS and YYEKEE (reference sequence). The CDR3 is made up of 17 amino acids. Trimming at V came to 4 bases and at J to 0 bases, leaving 8 bases not matched to a gene. The CDR3 nucleotides are TGTGCCAGCAGCATCAGGGTAGCGGGGGGGCACCAAGAGACCCAGTACTTC. It yields the protein CASSIRVAGGHQETQYF.

V and J are TRBV11-2 and TRBJ2-1; 11 nucleotides agree with TRBD2. There are 15 residues in the CDR3. Germline lookup yields CDR1 SGHAT and CDR2 FQNNGV. V dropped 4 bases and J dropped 8; count of bases not matched to a gene: 7. This CDR3 is CASSSTSGRTDEQFF. Here the CDR3 DNA reads TGTGCCAGCAGCTCAACTAGCGGGAGAACCGATGAGCAGTTCTTC.

This chain uses TRBV6-1 with TRBJ2-1, with D hard to call. CDR1 MNHNS and CDR2 SASEGT come from the germline V gene. This CDR3 contains 14 residues. V dropped 4 bases and J dropped 9 bases, with 16 bases sitting between them. In DNA form, the CDR3 reads TGTGCCAGCAGTGGCGGCTCCCTGGGTGTTGAGCAGTTCTTC. It yields the protein CASSGGSLGVEQFF.

The genes are TRBV16 and TRBJ2-7; D is perhaps TRBD1 (7 bases). Trimming stripped 3 bases from V and 5 bases from J, with 14 bases between. The CDR3 runs to 14 residues. The germline V gene encodes CDR1 KGHSY and CDR2 FQNENV. This CDR3 reads CASSQGQGEDEQYF. CDR3 DNA: TGTGCCAGCAGCCAGGGGCAGGGGGAGGACGAGCAGTACTTC.

This rearrangement joins TRBV6-5 to TRBJ1-5; tentative D call: TRBD1 (5 bases). Deletions cut 2 bases from V and 5 bases from J, with 7 bases between. This CDR3 is built from 13 residues. Per the germline V gene, CDR1 is MNHEY and CDR2 is SVGAGI. The CDR3 bases are TGTGCCAGCAGTTACGACAGCTATCAGCCCCAGCATTTT. It codes for CASSYDSYQPQHF.

This clone was detected once. CDR3 bases: TGTGCCAGCAGCCCCAGGGGACTAGCGGGAGGGTCCAATGAGCAGTTCTTC. Encoded protein: CASSPRGLAGGSNEQFF. The V and J genes are TRBV9 and TRBJ2-1; 16 bases align to TRBD2. Germline assignment: CDR1 SGDLS and CDR2 YYNGEE. Trimming removed 4 bases from V and 6 bases from J; junction bases left unmatched: 7. The CDR3 has 17 residues.

The rearrangement joins TRBV7-2 to TRBJ1-2; the match to TRBD1 covers 9 bases. V trimming: 3 bases; J trimming: 2 bases; junction bases outside the gene matches: 4. The CDR3 consists of 15 residues. CDR1 and CDR2 from the germline V gene are SGHTA and FQGNSA. DNA for the CDR3: TGTGCCAGCAGCTTTTACAGGGGGCAGAACTATGGCTACACCTTC. This encodes CASSFYRGQNYGYTF.

Worth noting for this clone: The same CDR3 is also encoded by other DNA sequences in this sample. This chain uses TRBV19 with TRBJ1-2; 7 nucleotides line up with TRBD1. The CDR3 has 14 residues. Germline-derived CDR1 and CDR2 are LNHDA and SQIVND (reference sequence). The trim removed 0 bases at V and 8 bases at J, leaving 6 bases unmatched. The CDR3 loop reads CASSIDRQGNGYTF. The CDR3 DNA follows: TGTGCCAGTAGTATAGATCGACAGGGAAACGGCTACACCTTC.

The chain has TRBV11-1 and TRBJ2-1, with 13 bases aligning to TRBD2. The CDR3 contains 17 residues. V gave up 3 bases and J gave up 3 bases; unmatched junction bases: 5. Germline-derived CDR1 and CDR2 are SGHAT and FQDESV (reference sequence). CDR3 amino acids: CASSFGLAGDLYNEQFF. The CDR3 DNA reads as TGTGCCAGCAGCTTTGGACTAGCGGGGGACCTCTACAATGAGCAGTTCTTC.

This clone was seen a few times. The chain carries TRBV30 and TRBJ2-2; no clear D gene. The CDR3 contains 15 residues. CDR1 and CDR2 (germline): GTSNPN, SVGIG (reference sequence). The V gene lost 0 bases and the J gene lost 0 bases, with 8 bases spanning the gap. The CDR3 loop is CAWSVLTSNTGELFF. CDR3 nucleotide sequence: TGTGCCTGGAGTGTACTGACTTCGAACACCGGGGAGCTGTTTTTT.

The CDR3 here is CASSSGHSGYTF. CDR3 in DNA: TGTGCCAGCAGCTCGGGACACTCTGGCTACACCTTC. The chain has TRBV19 and TRBJ1-2; D might be TRBD1 (6 bases). CDR1 is LNHDA, CDR2 SQIVND, per germline (reference sequence). CDR3 length: 12 residues. Trimming left V 9 bases short and J 7 bases short, with 15 bases between.

The chain links TRBV4-3 to TRBJ1-5; possibly TRBD1 for D (5 bases). Germline CDR1 reads LGHNA; CDR2 reads YSLEER. The CDR3 sequence is 17 residues long. The germline V and J ends were trimmed by 0 bases and 0 bases, with 12 bases remaining between them. The CDR3 sequence: CASSQDPRGFSNQPQHF. The CDR3 bases are TGCGCCAGCAGCCAAGATCCCCGGGGGTTTAGCAATCAGCCCCAGCATTTT.

This chain's CDR3 is CATTRTGGGNSPLHF. The CDR3 DNA is TGTGCCACGACGCGAACAGGGGGAGGGAATTCACCCCTCCACTTT. V usage is TRBV10-3 and J usage is TRBJ1-6; 8 bases are shared with TRBD1. With 10 bases clipped from V and 7 bases from J, the junction kept 12 bases outside the gene matches. This CDR3 contains 15 residues. In germline, CDR1 is ENHRY, CDR2 SYGVKD.